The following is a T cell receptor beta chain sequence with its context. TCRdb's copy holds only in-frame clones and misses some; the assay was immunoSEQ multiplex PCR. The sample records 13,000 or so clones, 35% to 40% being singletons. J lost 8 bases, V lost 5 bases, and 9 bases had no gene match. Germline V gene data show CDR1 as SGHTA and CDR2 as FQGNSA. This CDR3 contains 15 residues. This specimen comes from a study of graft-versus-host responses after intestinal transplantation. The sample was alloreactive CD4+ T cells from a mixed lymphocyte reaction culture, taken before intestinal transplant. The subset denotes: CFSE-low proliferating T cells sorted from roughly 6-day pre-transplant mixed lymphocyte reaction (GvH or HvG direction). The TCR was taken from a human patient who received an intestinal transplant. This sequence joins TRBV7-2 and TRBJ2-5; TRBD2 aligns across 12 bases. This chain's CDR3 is CASSTQLAGGPTQYF. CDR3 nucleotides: TGTGCCAGCAGCACCCAACTAGCGGGGGGACCAACCCAGTACTTC.